The clone carrying this TCR beta chain was found a few times. Each CDR3 protein is one row after TCRdb ran MiXCR on the RACE reads. The table includes about 110,000 distinct CDR3 sequences, under 40% detected once. The data derive from a study of human T cells and chemical hapten exposure. Across the whole study: Small discrepancies in pooled library volume mainly accounted for the varying TCR yields per sample.

Time point: patch test 3, about 24 weeks after DPC sensitization. The treatment: therapeutic diphenylcyclopropenone sensitization with weekly scalp DPC. Blood draws came before every patch-test application. Germline CDR1 and CDR2: MNHEY and SMNVEV (reference sequence). The CDR3 loop spans 15 amino acids. The V end was cut by 3 bases, the J end by 1 base, with 11 bases between. V gene TRBV27 combines with J gene TRBJ2-3; D is possibly TRBD2 (6 bases). Specimen: whole blood, collected in connection with sensitization to the hapten diphenylcyclopropenone (DPC). This receptor was taken from a man aged 35-49 years with alopecia areata. Some clones in this sample may be carry-over from other donors' samples. CDR3 bases: TGTGCCAGCAGTTTGATCGCTAGCGGCACAGATACGCAGTATTTT. Protein product: CASSLIASGTDTQYF.